This T cell receptor (beta chain) was sequenced in a study of blood T cells in healthy people across ages. Overall study findings and caveats: The authors considered diversity estimates from one million T cells to be underestimates. Naive T cell percentage strongly correlated with TCR beta diversity. Researchers said unsorted PBMCs prevented a conclusive naive versus antigen-experienced comparison.

There are 12 residues in the CDR3. CDR1 and CDR2 (germline): SQVTM, ANQGSEA. V was cut by 2 bases and J by 7 bases, with 11 bases left in between. It was with a sample-barcoded 5' primer and a J-beta primer mix that a second PCR of about 6 to 11 cycles was run. Carrying 12 random nucleotides, a template-switch adaptor labeled each individual cDNA molecule. TCRdb called the 5' RACE reads again in MiXCR, with one record for every CDR3 protein. The sample contains about 1.6 million distinct CDR3 sequences, approximately 32% of which appear only once. The table lists this clonotype with a few counts. Its antigen is undetermined.

The source material was blood. The rearrangement joins TRBV29-1 to TRBJ1-1, with D uncertain. This clonotype was sampled from a woman in her twenties or thirties in good health. The CDR3 coding sequence is TGCAGCGTTGAAAGAGTAGAGGTTGAAGCTTTCTTT. This gives the protein CSVERVEVEAFF.